Listed here is a single T cell receptor (beta chain). TCRdb recomputed calls from the 5' RACE reads with MiXCR, one row per CDR3 protein. The table lists about 280,000 distinct CDR3 sequences, 8% to 9% of them singletons, with 2.1% in the top ten. This entry comes from a study of identical twins. Separately, the same data were catalogued under a study of yellow fever vaccine responses in identical twins.

The origin of this receptor is a woman aged 18-30 years in good health. Specimen: memory (CD45RO+) T cells sorted from blood.

The CDR3 is CASSYGPDNEQFF. In DNA, the CDR3 is TGTGCCAGCAGTTACGGGCCAGACAATGAGCAGTTCTTC. V usage is TRBV6-6 and J usage is TRBJ2-1, with unresolved D. The length of the CDR3 is 13 residues. Germline-derived CDR1 and CDR2 are MNHNY and SVGAGI (reference sequence). V was shortened by 2 bases and J by 5 bases, with 7 bases between the two germline ends.